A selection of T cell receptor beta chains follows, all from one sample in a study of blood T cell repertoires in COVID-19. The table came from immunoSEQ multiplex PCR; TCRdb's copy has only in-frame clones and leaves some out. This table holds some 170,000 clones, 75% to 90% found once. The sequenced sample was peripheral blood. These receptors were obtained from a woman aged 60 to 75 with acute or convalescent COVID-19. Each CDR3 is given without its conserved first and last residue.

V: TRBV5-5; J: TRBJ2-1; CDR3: ASSFLGQGYNEQF
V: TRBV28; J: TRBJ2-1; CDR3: ASQGAYYNEQF
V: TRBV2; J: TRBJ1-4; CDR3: ASQKQGAIGEKLF
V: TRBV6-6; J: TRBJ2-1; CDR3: ASSYSGNEQF
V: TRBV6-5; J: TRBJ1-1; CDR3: ASSYRQENTEAF
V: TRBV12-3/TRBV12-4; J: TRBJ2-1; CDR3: ASSFRTYNEQF
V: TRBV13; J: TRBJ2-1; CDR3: ASSQTGTTAEQF
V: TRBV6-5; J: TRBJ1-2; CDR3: ASSLGGHYGYT
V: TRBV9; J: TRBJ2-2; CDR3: ASSVGREKGGELF
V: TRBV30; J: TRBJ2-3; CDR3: AWRTSGTDTQY
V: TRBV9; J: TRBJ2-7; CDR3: ASSKTGTSYEQY
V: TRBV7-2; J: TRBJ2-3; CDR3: ASSLGVGADTQY
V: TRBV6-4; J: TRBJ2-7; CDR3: ASRERAPGLAGGIPEQY
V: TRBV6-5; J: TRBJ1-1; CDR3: ASSYDQGMSTEAF
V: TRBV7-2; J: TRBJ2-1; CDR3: ASSLAGTSGRMTGF
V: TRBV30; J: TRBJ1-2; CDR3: AWRQDQANYGYT
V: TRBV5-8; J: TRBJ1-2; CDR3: ASSHRGERSNYGYT
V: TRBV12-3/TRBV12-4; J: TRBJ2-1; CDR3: ASSFRSEQF
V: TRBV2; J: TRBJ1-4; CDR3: ASVRTAMGEKLF
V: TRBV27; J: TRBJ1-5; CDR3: ASIKPQH
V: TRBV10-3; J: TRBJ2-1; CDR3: AISGAGEGFIGNEQF
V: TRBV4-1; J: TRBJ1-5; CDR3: ASSQDEGQPQH
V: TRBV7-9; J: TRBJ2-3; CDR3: ASSFVRGTSTDTQY
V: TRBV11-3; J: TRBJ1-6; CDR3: ASSLGGGPSPLH
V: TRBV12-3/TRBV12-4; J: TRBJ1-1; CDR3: ASSGQGFTEAF
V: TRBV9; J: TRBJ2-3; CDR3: ASSVTSVGATDTQY
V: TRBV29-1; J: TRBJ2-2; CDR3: SAGVGGGELF
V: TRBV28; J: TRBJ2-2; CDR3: ASSYQAGGNTGELF
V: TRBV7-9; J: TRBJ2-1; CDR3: ASSLVGYGLAPYNEQF
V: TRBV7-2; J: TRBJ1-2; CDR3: ASSLAPGQSNYGYT
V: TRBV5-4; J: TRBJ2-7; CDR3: ASSLIGGVYEQY
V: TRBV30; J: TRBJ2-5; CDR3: AWSVGGAGVAQY
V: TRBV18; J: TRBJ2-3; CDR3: ASSLSGSSTDTQY
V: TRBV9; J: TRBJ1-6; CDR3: ASSAGTENSPLH
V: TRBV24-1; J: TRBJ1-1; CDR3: ATSEARGSEAF